The 27 T cell receptor beta chains presented below share a single source sample, sequenced in a study of glioma-infiltrating T cells. Using RNA template, CDR3s of TCR alpha and beta were amplified with iRepertoire arm-PCR. TCRdb re-analysed the multiplex PCR reads in MiXCR, keeping a single row per CDR3 protein. Altogether about 180,000 distinct CDR3 sequences are present, roughly 45% being singletons, with the ten largest covering around 5%. The sample comprised glioma tissue, nonneoplastic brain tissue, or PBMCs (not recorded which). Every receptor here comes from a human donor with low-grade glioma or glioblastoma, undergoing nonglioma brain surgery, or in good health (not recorded which).

Points on this clonotype: This may be a read error: a much more frequent sequence differs by one nucleotide. This chain connects TRBV12-3 or TRBV12-4 to TRBJ1-1, with D possibly TRBD1 on 6 matching bases. The CDR3 has 16 amino acids. The chain's CDR3 is CASSLWAGTTNTESFF. CDR3 nucleotide sequence: TGTGCCAGCAGTTTATGGGCGGGGACAACGAACACTGAATCTTTCTTT.

This clonotype was counted at least ten times. The rearrangement links TRBV24-1 to TRBJ2-1, with TRBD1 as a possible D gene (6 bases). The CDR3 is 13 amino acids. V was cut by 3 bases and J by 12 bases, with 14 bases left in between. Germline V gene sequence: CDR1 KGHDR, CDR2 SFDVKD. Here the CDR3 DNA reads TGTGCCACCAGTGATCCGACAGGTACTTCGCAGTTCTTC. It is translated as CATSDPTGTSQFF.

The rearrangement uses TRBV7-8 and TRBJ2-7; a possible D gene is TRBD2 (5 bases). With 0 bases removed from V and 2 bases from J, the gap between germline ends came to 8 bases. CDR1 and CDR2 (germline): SGHVS, FQNEAQ. The length of the CDR3 is 14 residues. For the CDR3, the DNA is TGTGCCAGCAGCTTAGCTCGAGCGGCCTACGAGCAGTACTTC. The encoded protein is CASSLARAAYEQYF.

In the case of this clonotype: A read error may explain this, as a much larger clone is one base away. The chain is built from TRBV20-1 and TRBJ2-1; 8 positions match TRBD1. Germline V gene sequence: CDR1 DFQATT, CDR2 SNEGSKA (reference sequence). CDR3 length equals 15 residues. The V segment lost 6 bases and the J segment 2 bases; nucleotides outside the gene matches: 9. In nucleotides, the CDR3 is TGCAGTGCAACCACGGGACAGGCTCCCTACAATGAGCAGTTCTTC. Translating gives CSATTGQAPYNEQFF.

As concerns this clonotype: Since a much larger clone is just one base distant, this may be a read error. The chain has TRBV28 and TRBJ2-1; D call uncertain. The germline CDR1 and CDR2 sequences are MDHEN and SYDVKM. V shed 5 bases and J shed 6 bases, with 14 bases lying between them. This CDR3 spans 14 amino acids. The CDR3 DNA reads as TGTGCCAGCAGTCCTCTTTTTAGTTCCAATGAGCAGTTCTTC. Its protein product is CASSPLFSSNEQFF.

This clonotype has just one count. This sequence may be a read error, since a much larger clone differs from it by one base. The J gene is TRBJ2-3, the V gene TRBV2; D may be TRBD2 (5 bases). CDR3 length: 16 residues. Germline V gene sequence: CDR1 SNHLY, CDR2 FYNNEI. CDR3 nucleotide sequence: TGTGCCAGAAGTGTCTTAGGAGGCTTTAGCACAGATACGCAGTATTTT. Translation: CARSVLGGFSTDTQYF. The variable domain in full, with the rest retrieved from reference TRBV2 and TRBJ2-3, is EPEVTQTPSHQVTQMGQEVILRCVPISNHLYFYWYRQILGQKVEFLVSFYNNEISEKSEIFDDQFSVERPDGSNFTLKIRSTKLEDSAMYFCARSVLGGFSTDTQYFGPGTRLTVL.

A word on this clonotype: An end of the junction does not agree with germline; a read error may underlie this. The genes are TRBV19 and TRBJ1-1; D call uncertain. The CDR3 spans 14 residues. The germline CDR1 and CDR2 sequences are LNHDA and SQIVND (reference sequence). The CDR3 nucleotides are TGTGCCAGTAGTCCCGCCTATCGCAGCACTGGAGCTTTCTTT. Protein sequence: CASSPAYRSTGAFF.

With respect to this clonotype: A much bigger clone sits one base away, suggesting this may be a read error. The genes are TRBV20-1 and TRBJ2-7; 9 bases fit TRBD1. Germline V lookup: CDR1 DFQATT, CDR2 SNEGSKA (reference sequence). The CDR3 sequence is 13 residues long. CDR3 sequence: CSAETDRGYEQHF. The CDR3 region has the DNA TGCAGTGCTGAAACGGACAGGGGCTACGAGCAGCACTTC.

V and J are TRBV27 and TRBJ2-1; a possible D gene is TRBD2 (6 bases). Trimming took off 6 bases at V and 10 bases at J, with 22 bases between the two ends. Germline CDR1 is MNHEY and CDR2 is SMNVEV (reference sequence). The CDR3 loop spans 15 amino acids. In DNA, the CDR3 is TGTGCCAGCAGGGGATTGGGGGGTACCCCCTACGAGCAGTTCTTC. This codes for CASRGLGGTPYEQFF.

The chain couples TRBV2 to TRBJ2-1; possible D gene TRBD2, 6 bases. The germline V gene encodes CDR1 SNHLY and CDR2 FYNNEI. With 1 base removed from V and 9 bases from J, the gap between germline ends came to 16 bases. This CDR3 has 15 amino acids. DNA of the CDR3: TGTGCCAGCAGTGAAGGCCAGCGGGCTGGCCCTGAGCAGTTCTTC. Amino acids: CASSEGQRAGPEQFF.

Regarding this clonotype: A read error may be the cause here, since a much bigger clone is one base away. The chain employs TRBV5-1 and TRBJ2-1, with TRBD1 matching over 8 bases. Germline V gene lookup returns CDR1 SGHRS and CDR2 YFSETQ. The length of the CDR3 is 14 residues. The CDR3 here is CASSLGDRYSEEFF. The CDR3 DNA follows: TGCGCCAGCAGCTTGGGGGACAGGTACAGTGAGGAGTTCTTC. The full variable domain, with the rest looked up from reference TRBV5-1 and TRBJ2-1, is KAGVTQTPRYLIKTRGQQVTLSCSPISGHRSVSWYQQTPGQGLQFLFEYFSETQRNKGNFPGRFSGRQFSNSRSEMNVSTLELGDSALYLCASSLGDRYSEEFFGPGTRLTVL.

This clonotype has at least ten counts. The chain uses TRBV28 and TRBJ2-3, with D perhaps TRBD1 (7 bases). The CDR3 contains 12 residues. V lost 8 bases, J lost 6 bases, and 12 bases lay in between. Germline CDR1 is MDHEN and CDR2 is SYDVKM. This CDR3 reads CASGSGGDTQYF. As DNA, the CDR3 is TGTGCCAGCGGATCAGGGGGGGATACGCAGTATTTT.

This sequence joins TRBV4-2 and TRBJ2-3; TRBD2 matches at 8 bases. After removal of 5 bases from V and 2 bases from J, the junction contained 6 bases not matched to a gene. CDR3 size: 15 residues. The germline V gene encodes CDR1 LGHNA and CDR2 YNFKEQ. The CDR3 protein is CASSKLAGITDTQYF. Written as DNA, the CDR3 is TGTGCCAGCAGCAAATTAGCGGGGATCACAGATACGCAGTATTTT.

This clonotype was seen only a few times. The chain joins TRBV24-1 to TRBJ2-3, with 10 bases aligning to TRBD2. The J segment lost 2 bases and the V segment lost 8 bases, leaving 6 bases of the junction unmatched. Germline V gene sequence: CDR1 KGHDR, CDR2 SFDVKD. This CDR3 contains 15 residues. The CDR3 region is CATIAGTSATDTQYF. In nucleotides, the CDR3 is TGTGCCACCATTGCCGGGACTAGCGCCACAGATACGCAGTATTTT.

This clonotype was picked up many times. CDR3 in amino acids: CSASPPGQKNTEAFF. CDR3 DNA sequence: TGCAGTGCTAGCCCTCCGGGACAGAAGAACACTGAAGCTTTCTTT. This chain joins TRBV20-1 and TRBJ1-1; 7 nucleotides agree with TRBD1. J lost 1 base, V lost 3 bases, and 8 bases had no gene match. Germline-derived CDR1 and CDR2 are DFQATT and SNEGSKA (reference sequence). CDR3 length equals 15 residues.

In this sample, this clonotype turned up many times. DNA of the CDR3: TGTGCCAGCAGCTTAGCGTTGTTGGATACGCAGTATTTT. Protein: CASSLALLDTQYF. This sequence joins TRBV7-2 and TRBJ2-3; D gene uncertain. Germline V gene lookup returns CDR1 SGHTA and CDR2 FQGNSA. The CDR3 has 13 residues. The V end lost 0 bases, the J end lost 6 bases, and 7 bases lay between the germline ends.

The chain links TRBV2 to TRBJ2-4; D uncertain. The germline CDR1 and CDR2 sequences are SNHLY and FYNNEI. The CDR3 totals 14 residues. The CDR3 DNA reads TGTGTTAGCAGTGACCGGATAGCCAAAAACATTCAGTACTTC. This encodes CVSSDRIAKNIQYF.

Comments on this clonotype: One end of the junction does not line up with germline, which may come from a read error. The chain carries TRBV25-1 and TRBJ1-6; D not certain. Germline-derived CDR1 and CDR2 are MGHDK and SYGVNS. The CDR3 sequence is 15 residues long. The CDR3, as DNA: TGTGACAGCAGTGAATCTCGAGGGTATAATTCACCCCTACACTTT. This gives the protein CDSSESRGYNSPLHF.

In this sample, this clonotype turned up a few times. The chain has TRBV5-1 and TRBJ2-2; TRBD2 matches at 9 bases. The CDR3 runs to 15 residues. CDR1 and CDR2 from the germline V gene are SGHRS and YFSETQ. With V trimmed by 0 bases and J by 6 bases, 3 bases remained unmatched. CDR3 sequence (DNA): TGCGCCAGCAGCTTGGTAGCGGGAGTTTCCGGGGAGCTGTTTTTT. Translation gives CASSLVAGVSGELFF.

As regards this clonotype: This clone may be a read error of a much larger clone one base away. This chain links TRBV20-1 with TRBJ2-3; D remains unclear. The CDR3 is made up of 12 amino acids. Germline V lookup: CDR1 DFQATT, CDR2 SNEGSKA (reference sequence). CDR3 nucleotides: TGCGGTGCCCGAACCCTTACAGATACGCAGTATTTT. Translated, it gives CGARTLTDTQYF.

This clonotype appeared a few times. This chain connects TRBV28 to TRBJ1-2; the match to TRBD1 covers 7 bases. CDR3 size: 13 residues. V dropped 7 bases and J dropped 5; count of bases not matched to a gene: 7. CDR1 is MDHEN and CDR2 is SYDVKM in the germline V gene. The CDR3 region has the DNA TGTGCCAGCACCCGACAGGGTTATTATGGCTACACCTTC. Translation: CASTRQGYYGYTF.

The chain links TRBV6-1 to TRBJ2-7, with no clear D. Germline assignment: CDR1 MNHNS and CDR2 SASEGT. This CDR3 is 13 amino acids long. V was trimmed by 6 bases and J by 5 bases, leaving 14 bases between them. The CDR3 region is CASRGSRSHEQYF. For the CDR3, the DNA is TGTGCCAGCAGGGGATCTAGATCGCACGAGCAGTACTTC.

With respect to this clonotype: The CDR3 does not close with the conserved phenylalanine or tryptophan, likely indicating a read error. This chain's CDR3 is CASSIGIAGGNEQFL. The CDR3 coding sequence is TGTGCCAGTAGTATTGGTATAGCGGGAGGCAATGAGCAGTTCCTC. The gene calls are TRBV19 and TRBJ2-1; 10 positions match TRBD2. CDR3 length equals 15 residues. Germline V gene lookup returns CDR1 LNHDA and CDR2 SQIVND (reference sequence). J gave up 6 bases and V 3 bases, and 5 bases lay outside the gene matches.

This clonotype appeared once. Written as DNA, the CDR3 is TGTGCCATCACGGCAGGGGTTCGAGAGACCCAGTACTTC. It codes for CAITAGVRETQYF. The chain employs TRBV10-3 and TRBJ2-5; possible D gene TRBD1, 6 bases. V lost 7 bases and J lost 4, with 13 bases in between. The CDR3 consists of 13 residues. The germline CDR1 and CDR2 sequences are ENHRY and SYGVKD.

The rearrangement uses TRBV29-1 and TRBJ2-1; TRBD2 might be the D (7 bases). The CDR3 runs 12 residues. The germline CDR1 and CDR2 sequences are SQVTM and ANQGSEA. Trimming took off 7 bases at V and 4 bases at J, with 11 bases between the two ends. CDR3 loop: CSASGTYNEQFF. CDR3 coding DNA: TGCAGCGCAAGCGGGACATACAATGAGCAGTTCTTC.

The V and J genes are TRBV5-1 and TRBJ2-5; TRBD2 matches 7 bases. The CDR3 contains 15 residues. Germline V gene sequence: CDR1 SGHRS, CDR2 YFSETQ. After removal of 4 bases from V and 1 base from J, the junction contained 7 bases not matched to a gene. Written as DNA, the CDR3 is TGCGCCAGCAGCCCCTATAGCGGGTCCCAAGAGACCCAGTACTTC. Amino acids: CASSPYSGSQETQYF.

This chain joins TRBV7-9 and TRBJ1-5; 8 positions agree with TRBD1. The CDR3 totals 14 residues. In germline, CDR1 is SEHNR, CDR2 FQNEAQ (reference sequence). V shed 4 bases, J shed 7 bases, and the junction held 6 bases outside the gene matches. The CDR3 spells CASSSRTGQQPQHF. The CDR3 region has the DNA TGTGCCAGCAGCTCCCGGACAGGGCAACAGCCCCAGCATTTT.